This T cell receptor beta chain was identified during a study of beta chain features in type 1 diabetes. This clone was seen a handful of times. Its antigen is as yet unknown. With 6 bases clipped from V and 10 bases from J, the junction kept 5 bases outside the gene matches. CDR1 and CDR2 from the germline V gene are MNHEY and SVGAGI. CDR3 length equals 11 residues. Expressed TCRB transcripts were sequenced after all isolated RNA was converted to cDNA. TCRdb's copy holds only in-frame clones and misses some; the assay was immunoSEQ multiplex PCR. This sample has approximately 280,000 clones; approximately 15% occur once, and the top ten carry less than 0.02%. Notes on the study in general: Significant though moderate, a shortening of TCRB CDR3s appeared in all four CD4+ subsets of Type 1 diabetes patients.

Sequencing input: naive CD4+ T cells from blood. This receptor was taken from a man aged 18 to 35 with type 1 diabetes. This sequence joins TRBV6-5 and TRBJ2-7, with 8 positions matching TRBD2. Here the CDR3 reads CASSLAGLQYF. In DNA, the CDR3 is TGTGCCAGCAGCCTAGCGGGCCTTCAGTACTTC.